Presented here are 32 T cell receptor beta chains from one specimen sequenced in a study of blood T cell repertoires in COVID-19. The protocol was immunoSEQ multiplex PCR, while the TCRdb copy is restricted to in-frame clones and leaves out a portion. The table records roughly 280,000 clones, 75% to 90% of them present only once. Sequencing was carried out using peripheral blood. The receptors shown here come from a man aged 50 to 60 with acute or convalescent COVID-19.

This clone was seen only once. The chain employs TRBV9 and TRBJ1-6; 8 positions match TRBD1. Trimming took 7 bases from V and 7 from J; bases not matched to a gene: 1. Germline loops: CDR1 SGDLS, CDR2 YYNGEE. The CDR3 spans 12 residues. For the CDR3, the DNA is TGTGCCAGCGGGACAGGCAATTCACCCCTCCACTTT. Protein sequence: CASGTGNSPLHF.

The chain is built from TRBV11-2 and TRBJ1-1; TRBD1 agrees at 8 bases. CDR1 and CDR2 (germline): SGHAT, FQNNGV. The CDR3 is 15 amino acids. The J segment lost 1 base and the V segment lost 2 bases, leaving 3 bases of the junction unmatched. This CDR3 is CASSLSDRANTEAFF. CDR3 nucleotide sequence: TGTGCCAGCAGCTTATCGGACAGGGCGAACACTGAAGCTTTCTTT.

The V gene is TRBV7-3, the J gene TRBJ1-6, with 11 bases identical to TRBD1. The trim removed 5 bases at V and 6 bases at J, leaving 3 bases unmatched. This CDR3 has 15 amino acids. CDR1 SGHTA and CDR2 FQGTGA come from the germline V gene. DNA of the CDR3: TGTGCCAGCAGCCCCGGGACAGGGGGTAATTCACCCCTCCACTTT. Its translation: CASSPGTGGNSPLHF.

This sequence joins TRBV3-1 (or the pseudogene TRBV3-2) and TRBJ2-1; 9 bases are shared with TRBD2. CDR3 size: 14 residues. V trimming: 1 base; J trimming: 9 bases; junction bases outside the gene matches: 4. The germline gives CDR1 LGHDT, CDR2 YNNKEL (reference sequence). The chain's CDR3 is CASSQVAGDVEQFF. The DNA of the CDR3 is TGTGCCAGCAGCCAAGTAGCGGGGGATGTTGAGCAGTTCTTC.

This clone was counted between two and nine times. The V and J genes are TRBV19 and TRBJ2-3; TRBD2 matches at 10 bases. Germline V gene data show CDR1 as LNHDA and CDR2 as SQIVND (reference sequence). V was clipped by 3 bases and J by 6 bases; unmatched bases: 0. The CDR3 is 13 residues long. The CDR3 DNA reads TGTGCCAGTAGTATTAGCGGGGGGGATACGCAGTATTTT. Translating gives CASSISGGDTQYF.

V and J are TRBV7-9 and TRBJ1-4; 9 nucleotides align to TRBD1. Germline V CDR1 and CDR2: SEHNR, FQNEAQ (reference sequence). Trimming took 5 bases from V and 10 from J; bases not matched to a gene: 8. The CDR3 is 14 residues long. The CDR3 spells CASSPGQGQGKLFF. Written as DNA, the CDR3 is TGTGCCAGCAGCCCTGGACAGGGACAGGGAAAACTGTTTTTT.

The V gene is TRBV30, the J gene TRBJ2-3; TRBD2 matches 9 bases. This CDR3 region has 15 residues. Trimming at V came to 1 base and at J to 4 bases, leaving 6 bases not matched to a gene. Germline V CDR1 and CDR2: GTSNPN, SVGIG (reference sequence). CDR3 bases: TGTGCCTGGAGTGGCCCTAGCGGGGTGTCAGATACGCAGTATTTT. Translating it yields CAWSGPSGVSDTQYF. The variable domain in full, with the rest retrieved from reference TRBV30 and TRBJ2-3, is SQTIHQWPATLVQPVGSPLSLECTVEGTSNPNLYWYRQAAGRGLQLLFYSVGIGQISSEVPQNLSASRPQDRQFILSSKKLLLSDSGFYLCAWSGPSGVSDTQYFGPGTRLTVL.

V is TRBV4-1 and J is TRBJ2-3; maybe TRBD2 (5 bases). V was pared by 0 bases and J by 11 bases, with 12 bases between. Germline values: CDR1 MGHRA, CDR2 YSYEKL. The CDR3 is 13 amino acids. This chain's CDR3 is CASSQDRLGRQYF. In nucleotides, the CDR3 is TGCGCCAGCAGCCAAGATCGGCTAGGGAGGCAGTATTTT.

Points on this clone: The same CDR3 is also encoded by other DNA sequences in this sample. The V and J genes are TRBV7-9 and TRBJ1-5; 7 bases align to TRBD1. Per the germline V gene, CDR1 is SEHNR and CDR2 is FQNEAQ (reference sequence). V gave up 3 bases and J gave up 5 bases; unmatched junction bases: 1. The CDR3 sequence is 13 residues long. The DNA of the CDR3 is TGTGCCAGCAGCTTGCAGGGGGATCAGCCCCAGCATTTT. This codes for CASSLQGDQPQHF.

DNA of the CDR3: TGTGCCAGCAGCCTACAGGGGGCCGGCTATGGCTACACCTTC. Its translation is CASSLQGAGYGYTF. The J gene is TRBJ1-2, the V gene TRBV7-3, with 9 bases matching TRBD1. J was trimmed by 4 bases and V by 5 bases; bases with no gene match: 5. This CDR3 spans 14 amino acids. Germline V gene data show CDR1 as SGHTA and CDR2 as FQGTGA.

J is TRBJ2-1 and V is TRBV2; 7 nucleotides match TRBD1. This CDR3 has 15 residues. CDR1 is SNHLY, CDR2 FYNNEI, per germline. After removal of 4 bases from V and 2 bases from J, the junction contained 5 bases not matched to a gene. CDR3 amino acids: CASSGRQGPYNEQFF. CDR3 coding DNA: TGTGCCAGCAGTGGCAGACAGGGACCCTACAATGAGCAGTTCTTC.

The chain is built from TRBV30 and TRBJ1-2, with 8 bases lining up with TRBD1. The CDR3 runs to 13 residues. J lost 1 base, V lost 4 bases, and 2 bases had no gene match. In germline, CDR1 is GTSNPN, CDR2 SVGIG (reference sequence). The CDR3 DNA sequence: TGTGCCTGGAAGACAGGGGATAACTATGGCTACACCTTC. Its translation: CAWKTGDNYGYTF.

This clone was recorded once. V and J are TRBV5-6 and TRBJ1-5, with 8 bases lining up with TRBD1. From germline, CDR1 is SGHDT and CDR2 YYEEEE. Trimming removed 0 bases from V and 6 bases from J; junction bases left unmatched: 8. This CDR3 region has 16 residues. Written as DNA, the CDR3 is TGTGCCAGCAGCTTGGCCCAGGGGGCGGCCGGTCAGCCCCAGCATTTT. It yields the protein CASSLAQGAAGQPQHF.

As concerns this clone: Other DNA sequences in this sample translate to the same CDR3. The chain is built from TRBV20-1 and TRBJ1-3; perhaps TRBD1 as D (5 bases). The CDR3 extends over 11 amino acids. In germline, CDR1 is DFQATT, CDR2 SNEGSKA (reference sequence). V lost 4 bases, J lost 7 bases, and 8 bases lay in between. The CDR3 loop reads CSATGGNTIYF. The CDR3 bases are TGCAGTGCTACCGGGGGGAACACCATATATTTT.

This clone was seen a single time. The V call is TRBV12-3 or TRBV12-4, the J call TRBJ1-1, with D unresolved. Trimming left V 7 bases short and J 2 bases short, with 11 bases between. The CDR3 is 13 residues long. This CDR3 reads CASTPQRNTEAFF. The CDR3 bases are TGTGCCAGCACCCCACAACGAAACACTGAAGCTTTCTTT.

The chain uses TRBV7-3 and TRBJ1-6, with D hard to call. V was pared by 5 bases and J by 6 bases, with 8 bases between. The germline CDR1 and CDR2 sequences are SGHTA and FQGTGA. The CDR3 has 13 residues. CDR3 DNA sequence: TGTGCCAGCAGCCCGGAGTTTAATTCACCCCTCCACTTT. It yields the protein CASSPEFNSPLHF.

This clone has just a few counts. The gene calls are TRBV7-9 and TRBJ2-7; D might be TRBD2 (6 bases). Per germline, CDR1 SEHNR and CDR2 FQNEAQ (reference sequence). V gave up 8 bases and J gave up 11 bases, with 19 bases separating them. CDR3 size: 12 residues. CDR3 DNA: TGTGCCAGCGGCCTCGGGGACTCCAAGGAGTACTTC. It encodes CASGLGDSKEYF.

The rearrangement links TRBV5-6 to TRBJ1-3; D may be TRBD1 (6 bases). Germline V gives CDR1 SGHDT, CDR2 YYEEEE. The CDR3 totals 15 residues. Trimming cost V 2 bases and J 0 bases, with 9 bases left between them. The CDR3 here is CASSLGGSSGNTIYF. CDR3 DNA sequence: TGTGCCAGCAGCTTAGGGGGTAGCTCTGGAAACACCATATATTTT.

This rearrangement joins TRBV6-5 to TRBJ1-1; weak D call: TRBD1 (5 bases). Germline assignment: CDR1 MNHEY and CDR2 SVGAGI. The CDR3 runs to 13 residues. Deletions cut 6 bases from V and 0 bases from J, with 8 bases between. In DNA form, the CDR3 reads TGTGCCAGCAGGGGCAGGGTGAACACTGAAGCTTTCTTT. As protein: CASRGRVNTEAFF.

The chain employs TRBV5-1 and TRBJ2-5; 10 bases line up with TRBD2. The CDR3 runs to 15 residues. V gave up 3 bases and J gave up 5 bases; unmatched junction bases: 7. CDR1 is SGHRS, CDR2 YFSETQ, per germline. The CDR3 here is CASSSIAGGGETQYF. The CDR3 nucleotides read TGCGCCAGCAGCTCAATAGCGGGGGGCGGGGAGACCCAGTACTTC.

The chain is built from TRBV3-1 (or the pseudogene TRBV3-2) and TRBJ1-2; D is undetermined. CDR1 and CDR2 (germline): LGHDT, YNNKEL (reference sequence). V was shortened by 0 bases and J by 8 bases, with 13 bases between the two germline ends. The CDR3 covers 14 residues. In nucleotides, the CDR3 is TGTGCCAGCAGCCAAGATCCGACTCAGAGGGGCTACACCTTC. Encoded protein: CASSQDPTQRGYTF.

In its sample, this clone was seen once. Additional DNA sequences in this sample encode the identical CDR3. The rearrangement links TRBV29-1 to TRBJ2-7, with D tentatively TRBD2 (5 bases). The V gene's germline CDR1 is SQVTM and CDR2 ANQGSEA. The CDR3 has 12 amino acids. With 4 bases removed from V and 0 bases from J, the gap between germline ends came to 7 bases. Here the CDR3 reads CSVGRDSYEQYF. The DNA of the CDR3 is TGCAGCGTTGGACGGGACTCCTACGAGCAGTACTTC.

The genes are TRBV5-1 and TRBJ1-2, with D perhaps matching TRBD1 (5 bases). CDR3 length equals 15 residues. Trimming stripped 1 base from V and 5 bases from J, with 15 bases between. CDR1 SGHRS and CDR2 YFSETQ come from the germline V gene. The CDR3 sequence: CASSLRGIGAYGYTF. CDR3 sequence (DNA): TGCGCCAGCAGCTTGAGGGGCATCGGAGCGTATGGCTACACCTTC.

The chain uses TRBV27 and TRBJ2-7; D is possibly TRBD2 (6 bases). The V gene's germline CDR1 is MNHEY and CDR2 SMNVEV (reference sequence). The CDR3 is made up of 16 amino acids. With 0 bases removed from V and 0 bases from J, the gap between germline ends came to 12 bases. The CDR3 region is CASSLSAGSSSYEQYF. For the CDR3, the DNA is TGTGCCAGCAGTTTATCGGCGGGGTCTAGCTCCTACGAGCAGTACTTC.

This clone showed up many times. The V gene is TRBV18, the J gene TRBJ2-3, with 11 positions matching TRBD1. V was clipped by 4 bases and J by 4 bases; unmatched bases: 7. The V gene's germline CDR1 is KGHSH and CDR2 LQKENI. The CDR3 is 16 amino acids. For the CDR3, the DNA is TGTGCCAGCTCACGAACCGGGACAGGGGGTCCAGATACGCAGTATTTT. Translated, it gives CASSRTGTGGPDTQYF.

A single count supports this clone. The chain links TRBV5-1 to TRBJ1-1; 9 positions agree with TRBD1. Germline-derived CDR1 and CDR2 are SGHRS and YFSETQ. The CDR3 covers 14 residues. V was clipped by 0 bases and J by 4 bases; unmatched bases: 1. In DNA, the CDR3 is TGCGCCAGCAGCTTGGAACAGGGGGCCACTGAAGCTTTCTTT. Protein: CASSLEQGATEAFF.

The chain carries TRBV7-2 and TRBJ2-7; 7 bases map to TRBD2. CDR1 and CDR2 (germline): SGHTA, FQGNSA. Trimming removed 5 bases from V and 0 bases from J; junction bases left unmatched: 13. The length of the CDR3 is 17 residues. CDR3 DNA sequence: TGTGCCAGCAGCCCCCAACCCAAGACTAGCTTCTCCTACGAGCAGTACTTC. This codes for CASSPQPKTSFSYEQYF.

The chain recombines TRBV19 with TRBJ2-1; D gene uncertain. The germline V and J ends were trimmed by 5 bases and 5 bases, with 16 bases remaining between them. The germline V gene encodes CDR1 LNHDA and CDR2 SQIVND (reference sequence). The CDR3 covers 15 residues. CDR3 amino acids: CASSPPGAGNNEQFF. CDR3 nucleotides: TGTGCCAGTAGTCCCCCAGGCGCCGGCAACAATGAGCAGTTCTTC.

The V gene is TRBV5-4, the J gene TRBJ1-1; D remains unclear. V lost 4 bases to trimming and J lost 4 bases, with 20 bases between them. The CDR3 is 16 residues long. From germline, CDR1 is SGHNT and CDR2 YYREEE (reference sequence). CDR3 nucleotide sequence: TGTGCCAGCAGCCCTCCGGGAGGCCATTTGGGCACTGAAGCTTTCTTT. It encodes CASSPPGGHLGTEAFF.

This clone has only a few counts. The chain employs TRBV13 and TRBJ1-4; no reliable D call. The germline V gene has CDR1 PRHDT and CDR2 FYEKMQ (reference sequence). CDR3 size: 15 residues. V lost 4 bases and J lost 6, with 15 bases in between. The CDR3: CASSSDREGDEKLFF. The CDR3 nucleotides are TGTGCCAGCAGCTCAGACCGAGAGGGAGATGAAAAACTGTTTTTT.

J is TRBJ2-5 and V is TRBV6-5, with a possible D match to TRBD1 (8 bases). From germline, CDR1 is MNHEY and CDR2 SVGAGI. V was clipped by 5 bases and J by 7 bases, with 14 bases between them. This CDR3 has 13 residues. CDR3: CASSRTGTMTQYF. The CDR3 DNA follows: TGTGCCAGCAGTAGGACAGGGACTATGACCCAGTACTTC.

V usage is TRBV3-1 (or the pseudogene TRBV3-2) and J usage is TRBJ1-1, with 8 bases aligning to TRBD1. With V trimmed by 3 bases and J by 1 base, 4 bases remained unmatched. The CDR3 extends over 15 amino acids. Germline CDR1 is LGHDT and CDR2 is YNNKEL (reference sequence). DNA of the CDR3: TGTGCCAGCAGCCACCAGGGGGCGGGGAACACTGAAGCTTTCTTT. Amino acids: CASSHQGAGNTEAFF.